This T cell receptor (beta chain) is drawn from a study of shared clonotypes between healthy human individuals. This CDR3 has 15 amino acids. Trimming stripped 0 bases from V and 5 bases from J, with 12 bases between. The germline CDR1 and CDR2 sequences are SGHRS and YFSETQ. CD45RO-negative cells were positively selected for CCR7, leaving out terminally differentiated effector memory CD45RA+ cells. Broader study findings: The four-donor shared clonotypes exceeded non-shared clonotypes in generation probability, with non-shared ones scoring lower.

Each replicate PCR on the sorted subsets used roughly 190 ng DNA (around 30,000 T cell genomes). Here immunoSEQ multiplex PCR was the method, and the copy in TCRdb shows in-frame clones only, minus some. The sample contains over 2,000,000 clones, approximately 92% of which appear only once. Details on this clone: The antigen remains unidentified.

The sample consisted of naive CD8+ T cells from PBMCs. This TCR came from a man aged 18 to 29 in good health. Some clones in this sample may be carry-over from other donors' samples. The rearrangement uses TRBV5-1 and TRBJ2-1; TRBD2 might be the D (6 bases). The chain's CDR3 is CASSLEGGPHNEQFF. As DNA, the CDR3 is TGCGCCAGCAGCTTGGAAGGAGGGCCCCACAATGAGCAGTTCTTC. The variable domain in full, with the rest retrieved from reference TRBV5-1 and TRBJ2-1, is KAGVTQTPRYLIKTRGQQVTLSCSPISGHRSVSWYQQTPGQGLQFLFEYFSETQRNKGNFPGRFSGRQFSNSRSEMNVSTLELGDSALYLCASSLEGGPHNEQFFGPGTRLTVL.